The source of this TCR beta chain is a study of CD8+CD57+ T cells in acquired aplastic anemia. Study-wide context: Sorted CD4+ plus CD8+ cells gave DNA averaging roughly 3 ug.

This clonotype was found many times. Using genomic DNA as the template, TCR beta VDJ and CDR3 profiling was carried out. TCRdb re-called the reads through MiXCR, storing one row per CDR3 protein. The sample contains about 150,000 distinct CDR3 sequences, about 54% of which appear only once. The CDR3 consists of 12 residues. CDR1 and CDR2 from the germline V gene are SGHNT and YYREEE (reference sequence). V gave up 4 bases and J gave up 6 bases; unmatched junction bases: 4. Sequencing involved patients with CD8+CD57+ cell expansion previously shown by flow cytometry. Each patient gave a blood sample that was collected before any therapy had been received.

This TCR was recovered from a human donor with aplastic anemia. The chain employs TRBV5-4 and TRBJ2-7, with 7 bases lining up with TRBD2. The source material was sorted CD4+, CD8+, or CD8+CD57+ T cells (not recorded which) from PBMCs. As DNA, the CDR3 is TGTGCCAGCAGCGCGGGGGTTTCCGAGCAGTACTTC. Translating it yields CASSAGVSEQYF.